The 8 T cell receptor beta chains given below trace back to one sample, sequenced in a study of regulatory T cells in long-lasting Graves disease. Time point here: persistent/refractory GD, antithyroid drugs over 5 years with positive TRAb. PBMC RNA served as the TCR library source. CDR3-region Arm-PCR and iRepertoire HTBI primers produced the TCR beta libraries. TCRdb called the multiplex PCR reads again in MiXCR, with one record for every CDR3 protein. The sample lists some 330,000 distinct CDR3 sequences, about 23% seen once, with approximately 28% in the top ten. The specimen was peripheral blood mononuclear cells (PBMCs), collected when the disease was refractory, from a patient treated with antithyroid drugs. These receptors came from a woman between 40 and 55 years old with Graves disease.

The DNA for the CDR3 is TGCAGTGCTATGACAGAAAGCGGGGAGCTGTTTTTT. This encodes CSAMTESGELFF. The rearrangement links TRBV20-1 to TRBJ2-2; D may be TRBD1 (5 bases). Per germline, CDR1 DFQATT and CDR2 SNEGSKA (reference sequence). This CDR3 spans 12 amino acids. The V end lost 4 bases, the J end lost 7 bases, and 10 bases lay between the germline ends.

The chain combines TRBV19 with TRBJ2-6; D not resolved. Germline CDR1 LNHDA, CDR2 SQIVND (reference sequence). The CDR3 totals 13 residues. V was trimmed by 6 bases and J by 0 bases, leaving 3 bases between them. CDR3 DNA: TGTGCCAGTAGGGACTCTGGGGCCAACGTCCTGACTTTC. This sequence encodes CASRDSGANVLTF. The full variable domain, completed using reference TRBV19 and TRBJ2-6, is DGGITQSPKYLFRKEGQNVTLSCEQNLNHDAMYWYRQDPGQGLRLIYYSQIVNDFQKGDIAEGYSVSREKKESFPLTVTSAQKNPTAFYLCASRDSGANVLTFGAGSRLTVL.

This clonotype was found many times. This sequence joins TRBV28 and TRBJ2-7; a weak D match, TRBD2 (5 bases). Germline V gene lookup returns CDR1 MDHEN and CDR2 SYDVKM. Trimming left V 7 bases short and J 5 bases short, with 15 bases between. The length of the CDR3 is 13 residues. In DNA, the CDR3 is TGTGCCAGCAACCCGGGGTACCACAACGAGCAGTACTTC. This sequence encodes CASNPGYHNEQYF.

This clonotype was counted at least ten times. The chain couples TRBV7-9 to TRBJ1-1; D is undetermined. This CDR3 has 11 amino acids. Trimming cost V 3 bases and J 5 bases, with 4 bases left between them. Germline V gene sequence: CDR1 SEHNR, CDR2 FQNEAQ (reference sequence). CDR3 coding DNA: TGTGCCAGCAGCTTTAGGACTGAAGCTTTCTTT. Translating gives CASSFRTEAFF.

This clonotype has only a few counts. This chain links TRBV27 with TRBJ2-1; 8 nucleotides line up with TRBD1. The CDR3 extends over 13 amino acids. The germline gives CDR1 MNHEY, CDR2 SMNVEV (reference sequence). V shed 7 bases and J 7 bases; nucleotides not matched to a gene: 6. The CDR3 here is CASTTGEGNEQFF. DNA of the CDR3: TGTGCCAGCACGACAGGGGAAGGAAATGAGCAGTTCTTC.

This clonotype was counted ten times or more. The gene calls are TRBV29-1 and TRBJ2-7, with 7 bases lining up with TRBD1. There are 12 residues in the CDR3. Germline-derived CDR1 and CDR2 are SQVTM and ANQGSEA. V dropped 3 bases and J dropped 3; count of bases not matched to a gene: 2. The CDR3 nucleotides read TGCAGCGTTGACTCAGGGGGCTACGAGCAGTACTTC. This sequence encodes CSVDSGGYEQYF.

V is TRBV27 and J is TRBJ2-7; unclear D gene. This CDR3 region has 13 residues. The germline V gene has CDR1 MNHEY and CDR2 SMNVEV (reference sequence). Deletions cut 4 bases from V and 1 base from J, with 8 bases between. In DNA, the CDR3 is TGTGCCAGCAGTTCGATAAATTCCTACGAGCAGTACTTC. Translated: CASSSINSYEQYF.

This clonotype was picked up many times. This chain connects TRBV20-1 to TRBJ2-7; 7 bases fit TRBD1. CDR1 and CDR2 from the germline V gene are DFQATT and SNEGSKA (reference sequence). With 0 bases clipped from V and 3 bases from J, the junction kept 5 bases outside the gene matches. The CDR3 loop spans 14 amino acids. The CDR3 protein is CSARDPGTDYEQYF. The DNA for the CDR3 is TGCAGTGCTAGAGATCCCGGGACAGACTACGAGCAGTACTTC.